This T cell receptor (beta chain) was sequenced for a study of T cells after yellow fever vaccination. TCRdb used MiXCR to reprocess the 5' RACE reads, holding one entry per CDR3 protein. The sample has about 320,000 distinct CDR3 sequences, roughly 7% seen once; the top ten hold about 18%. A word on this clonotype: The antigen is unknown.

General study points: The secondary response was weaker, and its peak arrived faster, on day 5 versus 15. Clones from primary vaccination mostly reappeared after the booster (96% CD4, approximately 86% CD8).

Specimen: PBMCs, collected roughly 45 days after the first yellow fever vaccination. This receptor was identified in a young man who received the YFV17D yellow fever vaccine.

CDR3 in amino acids: CASSPDRVGGYTF. In nucleotides, the CDR3 is TGTGCCAGCAGCCCGGACAGGGTGGGGGGCTACACCTTC. The chain uses TRBV7-2 and TRBJ1-2, with 8 bases matching TRBD1. V lost 5 bases and J lost 8; bases outside the gene matches: 7. The CDR3 length is 13 residues. Germline assignment: CDR1 SGHTA and CDR2 FQGNSA.